Listed below are T cell receptor beta chains from one sample, sequenced in a study of response to subunit inactivated influenza vaccine. From the RT-PCR reads, TCRdb called clonotypes with MiXCR, one entry per CDR3 protein. The sample consists of around 760,000 distinct CDR3 sequences, roughly 13% of them appearing once. The sample was PBMCs from blood, taken 14 to 15 days before vaccination. These receptors originate from a man aged 45-60 years who received an inactivated influenza vaccine. Both conserved end residues are part of each CDR3. Each record gives: D gene, J gene, clone size, CDR3 length, V gene, CDR3 DNA, CDR3 protein. A D gene is named only where the DNA matches it firmly. Size is stated for part of the rows, as once, few or many counts, or as a class when the clone is expanded.

>-|TRBJ2-2|-|17|TRBV4-3
TGCGCCAGCAGCCAAGATCTGGCCGGCAGGGACACCGGGGAGCTGTTTTTT
CASSQDLAGRDTGELFF
>-|TRBJ2-1|few|13|TRBV20-1
TGCAGTGCTTGGGACCCCGATAACAATGAGCAGTTCTTC
CSAWDPDNNEQFF
>-|TRBJ2-2|few|16|TRBV5-1
TGCGCCAGCAGCTTGGGCAGGAGTGGAAGCACCGGGGAGCTGTTTTTT
CASSLGRSGSTGELFF
>TRBD2|TRBJ2-3|-|14|TRBV28
TGTGCCACCTCCGGGACTAGAGGGCCAGATACGCAGTATTTT
CATSGTRGPDTQYF
>TRBD1|TRBJ1-2|-|14|TRBV20-1
TGCAGTGCTAGAACGGACAGGGCCGCGGGTGGCTACACCTTC
CSARTDRAAGGYTF
>TRBD2|TRBJ2-2|many|16|TRBV5-6
TGTGCCAGCAGAGAGGGACTAGCGGGGTTAACCGGGGAGCTGTTTTTT
CASREGLAGLTGELFF
>-|TRBJ2-7|-|14|TRBV28
TGTGCCAGCAGACTTTCTAGCCTCTCCTACGAGCAGTACTTC
CASRLSSLSYEQYF
>-|TRBJ2-3|-|15|TRBV15
TGTGCCACCAGCGCCGACAGGTTTAGCACAGATACGCAGTATTTT
CATSADRFSTDTQYF
>TRBD2|TRBJ2-7|few|15|TRBV20-1
TGCAGTGCTAGAGAACTAGCGGGGCTCTCCTACGAGCAGTACTTC
CSARELAGLSYEQYF
>-|TRBJ2-3|-|19|TRBV2
TGTGCCAGCAGCCTCGCCCTTAGGGGGGGAGACCATAGCACAGATACGCAGTATTTT
CASSLALRGGDHSTDTQYF
>-|TRBJ1-5|few|13|TRBV28
TGTGCCAGCAGTGAGGGGGTAAATCAGCCCCAGCATTTT
CASSEGVNQPQHF
>TRBD2|TRBJ2-3|-|16|TRBV11-2
TGTGCCAGCAGCTGGACTAGCGGGGGTCAGGACGATACGCAGTATTTT
CASSWTSGGQDDTQYF
>TRBD2|TRBJ2-5|many|15|TRBV4-2
TGTGCCAGCAGCAACGGACTAGCGGGATCGGAGACCCAGTACTTC
CASSNGLAGSETQYF
>TRBD2|TRBJ2-1|many|19|TRBV12-3/TRBV12-4
TGTGCCTGCAGTTCAGGGACTAGCGGGAGGGCCAGGTCCTACAATGAGCAGTTCTTC
CACSSGTSGRARSYNEQFF
>TRBD1|TRBJ2-7|many|14|TRBV20-1
TGCAGTGCTTACCCCGGGACAGGGCACTACGAGCAGTACTTC
CSAYPGTGHYEQYF
>TRBD2|TRBJ2-3|many|13|TRBV28
TGTGCCAGCAGCCTGGGACTAAGATCTACGCAGTATTTT
CASSLGLRSTQYF
>TRBD2|TRBJ2-1|few|17|TRBV12-3/TRBV12-4
TGTGCCAGCACCCTAGGACTAGCGGGGGACTCCTACAATGAGCAGTTCTTC
CASTLGLAGDSYNEQFF
>-|TRBJ2-3|many|15|TRBV4-3
TGCGCCAGCAGCCAAGAAGGGGTCCGCCCGGGGGCGCAGTATTTT
CASSQEGVRPGAQYF
>TRBD1|TRBJ2-2|-|15|TRBV7-2
TGTGCCAGCAGCTCCACCACAGGGGTGGGCGGGGAGCTGTTTTTT
CASSSTTGVGGELFF
>-|TRBJ2-2|-|14|TRBV10-1
TGCGCCAGCAGAGAGCGAGGGGGGGCCGGGGGGCTGTTTTTT
CASRERGGAGGLFF
>-|TRBJ2-7|few|14|TRBV6-2/TRBV6-3
TGTGCCAGCAGACGGACAGCTGGGACCCACGAGCAGTACTTC
CASRRTAGTHEQYF
>-|TRBJ2-2|many|13|TRBV2
TGTGCCAGCAGACAGGACTACACCGGGGAGCTGTTTTTT
CASRQDYTGELFF
>-|TRBJ1-2|few|15|TRBV9
TGTGCCAGCAGCCCCCAGGGAGGGCAGAACTATGGCTACACCTTC
CASSPQGGQNYGYTF
>-|TRBJ1-6|-|14|TRBV20-1
TGCAGTGCCCCATCCCAGGGGAGGCGTTCACCCCTCCACTTT
CSAPSQGRRSPLHF
>-|TRBJ2-7|few|16|TRBV28
TGTGCCAGCAGTTTAGCCCCCCGGCAGCCTGGCTACGAGCAGTACTTC
CASSLAPRQPGYEQYF
>-|TRBJ1-1|many|14|TRBV3-1
TGTGCCAGCAGCCAAGTTGGGTCGGACACTGAAGCTTTCTTT
CASSQVGSDTEAFF
>TRBD2|TRBJ2-3|many|16|TRBV2
TGTGCCAGCAGTGAAGGGCTAGCGGCTAGCACAGATACGCAGTATTTT
CASSEGLAASTDTQYF